Detailed here is one T cell receptor beta chain. Its antigen specificity is not known. Base qualities are not at hand, and no much larger clone is one base apart. The library relied on the immunoSEQ multiplex PCR assay. This is the immuneACCESS table as TCRdb keeps it, with only in-frame sequences that have V and J called. A part of the clones is gone; compared with another copy, unresolved V genes explain less than half, and the rest is unexplained. In all, the sample holds 100,000 to 150,000 clones, and approximately 84% of those were seen once. Roughly 2% of the sample is taken by the ten largest. The data originate from a study of control samples from healthy donors and cancer patients (TCRdb year 2020). V and J lose 7 bases and 4 bases, and a span of 16 bases separates them. Via the germline V gene (reference sequence), CDR1 is LNHDA and CDR2 SQIVND. The CDR3, from cysteine to phenylalanine, totals 15 residues. The retained sequence is limited to the CDR3, 45 bases, with the frame set at the first base.

Sequenced input: blood. The receptor was derived from a man aged 18-30 years in good health. This receptor chain uses TRBV19 and TRBJ2-2; the D segment could be TRBD2, given 5 matching bases. The sequenced DNA: TGTGCCAGTAATAAGGCGGGCCCGGGCACCGGGGAGCTGTTTTTT. The translation is CASNKAGPGTGELFF.